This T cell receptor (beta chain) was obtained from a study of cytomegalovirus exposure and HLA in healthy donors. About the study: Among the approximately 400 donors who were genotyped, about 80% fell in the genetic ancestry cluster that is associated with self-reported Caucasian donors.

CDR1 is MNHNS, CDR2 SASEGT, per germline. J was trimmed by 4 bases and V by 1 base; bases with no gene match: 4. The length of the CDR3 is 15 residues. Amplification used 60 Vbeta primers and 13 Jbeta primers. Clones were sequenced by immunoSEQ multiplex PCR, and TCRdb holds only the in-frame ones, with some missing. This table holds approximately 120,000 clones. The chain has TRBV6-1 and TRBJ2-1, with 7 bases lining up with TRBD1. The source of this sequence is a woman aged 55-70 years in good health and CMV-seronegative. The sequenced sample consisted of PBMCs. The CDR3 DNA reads TGTGCCAGCAGTGAAGAGGGGACAGTTTACAATGAGCAGTTCTTC. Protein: CASSEEGTVYNEQFF.